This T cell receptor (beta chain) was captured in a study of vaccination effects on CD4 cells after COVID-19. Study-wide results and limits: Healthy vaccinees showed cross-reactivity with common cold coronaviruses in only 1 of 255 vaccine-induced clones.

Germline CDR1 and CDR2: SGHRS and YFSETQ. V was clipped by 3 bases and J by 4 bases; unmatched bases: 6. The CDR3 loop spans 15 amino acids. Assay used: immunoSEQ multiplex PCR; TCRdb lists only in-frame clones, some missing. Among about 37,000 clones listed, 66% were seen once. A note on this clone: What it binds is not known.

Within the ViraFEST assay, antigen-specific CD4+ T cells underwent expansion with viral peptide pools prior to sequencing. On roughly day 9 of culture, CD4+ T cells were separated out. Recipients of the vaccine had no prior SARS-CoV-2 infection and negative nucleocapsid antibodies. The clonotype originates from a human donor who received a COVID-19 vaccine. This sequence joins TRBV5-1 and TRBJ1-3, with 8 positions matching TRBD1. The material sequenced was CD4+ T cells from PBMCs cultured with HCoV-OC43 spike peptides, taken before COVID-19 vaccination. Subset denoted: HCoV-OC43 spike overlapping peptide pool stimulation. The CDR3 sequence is CASSSRTGRGNTIYF. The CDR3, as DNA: TGCGCCAGCAGCTCCAGGACAGGGAGAGGAAACACCATATATTTT.